This T cell receptor (beta chain) was profiled in a study of neurological immune-mediated disorders (dated by TCRdb to about 2019). About the full investigation: Peripheral blood TCR-beta repertoires from HTLV-I-associated myelopathy (HAM/TSP) patients, multiple sclerosis patients and healthy controls were compared by UMI-based sequencing. The cohort was made up of 68 subjects, consisting of roughly 14 HAM/TSP patients, roughly 35 multiple sclerosis patients and some 20 healthy controls. Longitudinal samples, technical triplicates and paired sorted CD4+ and CD8+ T-cell subsets, alongside PBMC samples, were included among the approximately 110 TCR-beta libraries. Study-wide conclusions, independent of this receptor: TCR clonal expansion was highest in HAM/TSP patients and lowest in MS patients, with MS patients falling below even healthy controls. No identical CDR3 amino acid sequences were shared among expanded clones across subjects, suggesting private TCR-beta repertoires in all groups.

cDNA was synthesized by template-switch 5'RACE using a primer with a 10-nucleotide random unique molecular identifier that tagged each TCR transcript. Over 180 million TCR-beta sequences, covering 15-18 subjects, were produced in each sequencing run. Total RNA was extracted with the RNeasy kit. TCR-beta VDJ regions were amplified with primers for the TCR constant region and the 5'RACE anchor, using the KAPA Real-time Library Amplification kit. A first PCR added sample indexes and Illumina adaptors, after which a second PCR increased the library yield. After Ampure bead purification, the TCR product of roughly 650 bp was size-selected on a 2% E-gel SizeSelection system. Before pooling, library quality was checked on a Bioanalyzer, concentration was measured with Qubit, and libraries were quantified with the Kapa Library Quantification kit. An Illumina HiSeq 2500 sequenced the libraries paired-end 2 x 150 bp. To increase sequence diversity, roughly 24-32% phiX was spiked into each library pool. In the original analysis: Quality-filtered reads were processed with the UMI-based MiGEC pipeline, which removed over 80% of raw TCR sequences during error correction. IMGT germline references were used for alignment of VDJ genes, and clonotypes were defined by a unique CDR3 amino acid sequence together with V-J genes. VDJtools evaluated clonal expansion, Shannon diversity and CDR3 relatedness (CalcPairwiseDistances, ClusterSamples); CLCbio workbench built phylogenetic trees. A clone was classed as expanded if it had 8 or more unique UMIs, a cutoff based on coefficient-of-variation modelling across technical triplicates. In-frame beta chains were kept once TCRdb had trimmed the public reads at Q25 with fastp and called clones with MiXCR. Each record represents a unique CDR3 protein, reported with the most common genes and DNA among its rows. The V and J calls here are based on TCRdb, not the publication. Recorded for this sample are tens of thousands of distinct CDR3 sequences; around 6.8% of them occurred a single time. Around 4.6% of the sample comes from the top ten.

The healthy controls were volunteers from a blood bank in Maryland, USA. For unsorted PBMC libraries, 2 million PBMCs were used after storage in RNAlater at -80 degrees C until RNA extraction. Peripheral blood was subjected to Ficoll-Hypaque density gradient centrifugation to isolate PBMCs, which were then cryopreserved in liquid nitrogen. This clonotype was observed at least ten times. What this receptor recognizes is not known. The input lacks base qualities; no much larger clone sits a single base away. The CDR3, cysteine through phenylalanine, is 15 amino acids long. Just CDR3 DNA is preserved here, 45 bases in frame from base 1. V was cut back by 5 bases and J by 7 bases, leaving a gap of 17 bases between them. CDR1 and CDR2, per the germline V gene, are SGHTA and FQGNSA.

Recombination connected TRBV7-2 to TRBJ1-4; the D gene is possibly TRBD1, with 6 bases matching. Sequences were obtained from PBMCs. The TCR was taken from a woman in her forties in good health. The DNA sequence is TGTGCCAGCAGCCCTGGGGGCAGGGAATTTGAAAAACTGTTTTTT. Translation gives CASSPGGREFEKLFF.